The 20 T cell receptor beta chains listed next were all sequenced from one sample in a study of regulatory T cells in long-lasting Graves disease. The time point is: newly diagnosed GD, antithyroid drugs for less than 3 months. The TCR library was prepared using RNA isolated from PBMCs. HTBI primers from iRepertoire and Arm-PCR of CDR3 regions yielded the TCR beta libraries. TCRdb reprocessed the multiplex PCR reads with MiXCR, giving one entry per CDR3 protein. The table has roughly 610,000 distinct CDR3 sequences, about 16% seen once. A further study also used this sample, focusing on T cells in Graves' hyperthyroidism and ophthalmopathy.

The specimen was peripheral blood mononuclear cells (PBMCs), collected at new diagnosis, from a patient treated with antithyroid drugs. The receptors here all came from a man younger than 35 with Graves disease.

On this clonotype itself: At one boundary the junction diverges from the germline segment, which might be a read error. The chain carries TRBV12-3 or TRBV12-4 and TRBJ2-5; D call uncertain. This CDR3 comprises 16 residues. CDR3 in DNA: TGTGCCAGCGGTCCCTTCCCAAGACGTGACCAAGAGACCCAGTGCTTC. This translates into CASGPFPRRDQETQCF.

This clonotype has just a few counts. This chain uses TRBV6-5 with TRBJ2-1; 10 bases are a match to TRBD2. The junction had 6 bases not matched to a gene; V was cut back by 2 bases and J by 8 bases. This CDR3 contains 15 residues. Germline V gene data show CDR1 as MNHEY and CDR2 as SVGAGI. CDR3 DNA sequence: TGTGCCAGCAGTTACCCTAGCGGGAGTAAGTATGAGCAGTTCTTC. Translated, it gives CASSYPSGSKYEQFF.

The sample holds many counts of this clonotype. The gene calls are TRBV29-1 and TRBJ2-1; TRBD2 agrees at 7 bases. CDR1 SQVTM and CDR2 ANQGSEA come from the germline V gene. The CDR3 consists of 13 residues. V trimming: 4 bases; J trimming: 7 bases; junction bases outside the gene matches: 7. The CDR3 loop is CSVAGGGSNEQFF. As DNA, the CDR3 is TGCAGCGTTGCCGGCGGGGGTAGTAATGAGCAGTTCTTC.

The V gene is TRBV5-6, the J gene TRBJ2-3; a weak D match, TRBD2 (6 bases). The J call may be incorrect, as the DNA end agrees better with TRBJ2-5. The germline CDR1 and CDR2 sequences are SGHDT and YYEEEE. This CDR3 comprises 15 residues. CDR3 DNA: TGTGCCAGCAGCACGTCCGGGAGATTAGGAGAGACCCAGTACTTC. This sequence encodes CASSTSGRLGETQYF.

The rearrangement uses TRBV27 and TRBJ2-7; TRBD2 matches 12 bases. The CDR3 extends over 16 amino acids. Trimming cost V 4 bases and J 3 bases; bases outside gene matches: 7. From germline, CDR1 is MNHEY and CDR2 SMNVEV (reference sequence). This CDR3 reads CASSSLGLAGNYEQYF. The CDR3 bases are TGTGCCAGCAGTTCGCTCGGACTAGCGGGAAACTACGAGCAGTACTTC.

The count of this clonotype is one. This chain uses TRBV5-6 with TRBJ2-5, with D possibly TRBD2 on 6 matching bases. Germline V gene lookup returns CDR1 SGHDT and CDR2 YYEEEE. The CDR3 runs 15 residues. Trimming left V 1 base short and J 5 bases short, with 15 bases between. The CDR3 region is CASSLPGSRGETQYF. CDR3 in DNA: TGTGCCAGCAGCTTGCCGGGGTCCCGGGGGGAGACCCAGTACTTC.

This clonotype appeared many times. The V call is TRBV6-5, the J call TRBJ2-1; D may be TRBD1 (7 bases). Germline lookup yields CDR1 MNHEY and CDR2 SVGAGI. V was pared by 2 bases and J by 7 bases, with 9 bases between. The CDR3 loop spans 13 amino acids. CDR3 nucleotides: TGTGCCAGCAGTTACGCAGGGGGGAATGAGCAGTTCTTC. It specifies CASSYAGGNEQFF.

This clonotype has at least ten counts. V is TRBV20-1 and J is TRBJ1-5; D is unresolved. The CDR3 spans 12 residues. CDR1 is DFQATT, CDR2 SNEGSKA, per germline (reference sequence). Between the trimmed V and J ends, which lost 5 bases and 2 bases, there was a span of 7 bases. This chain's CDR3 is CSAVRGNQPQHF. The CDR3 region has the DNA TGCAGTGCTGTGAGGGGCAATCAGCCCCAGCATTTT.

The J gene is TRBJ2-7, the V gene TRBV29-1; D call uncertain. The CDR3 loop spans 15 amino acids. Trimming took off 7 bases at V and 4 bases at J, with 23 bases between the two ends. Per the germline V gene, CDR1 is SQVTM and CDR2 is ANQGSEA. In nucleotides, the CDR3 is TGCAGCGACCCGTGGCCCGGACGGGTGGGATACGAGCAGTACTTC. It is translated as CSDPWPGRVGYEQYF.

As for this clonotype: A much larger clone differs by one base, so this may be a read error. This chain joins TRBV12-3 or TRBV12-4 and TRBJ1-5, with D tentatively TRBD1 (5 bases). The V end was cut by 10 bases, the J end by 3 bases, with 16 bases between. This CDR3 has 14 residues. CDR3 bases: TGTGCCAACACCGTGGGGGGGGACAATCAGCCCCAGCATTTT. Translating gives CANTVGGDNQPQHF.

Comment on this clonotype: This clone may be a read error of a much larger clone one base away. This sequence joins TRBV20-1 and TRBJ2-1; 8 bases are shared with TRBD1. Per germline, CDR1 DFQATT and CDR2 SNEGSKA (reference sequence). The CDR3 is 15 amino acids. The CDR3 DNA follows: TGCAGTGTACCGGACAGGGCCGGGTCCTACAATAAGCAGTTCTTC. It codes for CSVPDRAGSYNKQFF.

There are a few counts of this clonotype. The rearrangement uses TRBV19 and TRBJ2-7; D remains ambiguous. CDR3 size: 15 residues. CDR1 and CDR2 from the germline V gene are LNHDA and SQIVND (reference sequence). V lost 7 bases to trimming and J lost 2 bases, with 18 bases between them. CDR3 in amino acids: CASTTTPGNPYEQYF. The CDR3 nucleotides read TGTGCCAGTACCACCACCCCGGGCAATCCCTACGAGCAGTACTTC.

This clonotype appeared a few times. The CDR3 loop reads CSVVGGVYEQYF. CDR3 DNA sequence: TGCAGCGTTGTTGGCGGGGTCTACGAGCAGTACTTC. The chain joins TRBV29-1 to TRBJ2-7, with a weak D call TRBD2 (6 bases). The germline gives CDR1 SQVTM, CDR2 ANQGSEA. This CDR3 contains 12 residues. V was trimmed by 4 bases and J by 3 bases, leaving 10 bases between them.

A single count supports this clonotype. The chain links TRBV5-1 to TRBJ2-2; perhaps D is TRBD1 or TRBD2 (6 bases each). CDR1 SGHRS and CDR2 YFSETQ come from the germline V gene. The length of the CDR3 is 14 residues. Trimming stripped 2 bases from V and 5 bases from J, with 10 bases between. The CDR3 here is CASSFGGTTGELFF. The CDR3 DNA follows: TGCGCCAGCAGCTTTGGCGGGACAACCGGGGAGCTGTTTTTT.

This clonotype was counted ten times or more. The CDR3 protein is CASGAGGPFYGYTF. As DNA, the CDR3 is TGTGCCAGCGGAGCAGGGGGCCCTTTCTATGGCTACACCTTC. The J gene is TRBJ1-2, the V gene TRBV27; 8 positions agree with TRBD1. Germline CDR1 MNHEY, CDR2 SMNVEV (reference sequence). This CDR3 is 14 amino acids long. Unmatched junction bases numbered 9, after V lost 8 bases and J lost 4 bases.

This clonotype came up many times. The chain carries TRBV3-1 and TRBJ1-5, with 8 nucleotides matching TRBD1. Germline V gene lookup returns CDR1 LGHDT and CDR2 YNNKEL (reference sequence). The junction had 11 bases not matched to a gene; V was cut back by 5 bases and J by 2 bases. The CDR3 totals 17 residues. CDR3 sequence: CASSSSQGANGNQPQHF. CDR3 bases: TGTGCCAGCAGCTCAAGTCAGGGGGCGAACGGCAATCAGCCCCAGCATTTT.

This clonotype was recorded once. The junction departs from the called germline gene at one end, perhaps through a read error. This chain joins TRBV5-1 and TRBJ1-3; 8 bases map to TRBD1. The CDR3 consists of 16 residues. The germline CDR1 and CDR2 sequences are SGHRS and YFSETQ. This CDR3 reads CASSLGDRGARNTIYF. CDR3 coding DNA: TGTGCCAGCAGCTTAGGAGACAGGGGAGCTAGAAACACCATATATTTT.

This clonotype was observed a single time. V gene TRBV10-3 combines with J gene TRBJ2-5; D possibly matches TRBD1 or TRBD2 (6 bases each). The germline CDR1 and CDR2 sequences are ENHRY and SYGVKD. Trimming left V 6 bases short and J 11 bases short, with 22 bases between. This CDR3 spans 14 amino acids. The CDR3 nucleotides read TGTGCCATCAGGGGTTCGGGGGCTAACGATGAGCAGTACTTC. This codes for CAIRGSGANDEQYF.

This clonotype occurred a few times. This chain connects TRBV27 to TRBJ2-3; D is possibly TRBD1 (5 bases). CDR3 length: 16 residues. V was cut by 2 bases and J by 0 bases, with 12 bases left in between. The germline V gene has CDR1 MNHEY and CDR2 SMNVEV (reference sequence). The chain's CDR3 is CASSLVRAESTDTQYF. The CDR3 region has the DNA TGTGCCAGCAGTTTAGTCAGGGCAGAAAGCACAGATACGCAGTATTTT.

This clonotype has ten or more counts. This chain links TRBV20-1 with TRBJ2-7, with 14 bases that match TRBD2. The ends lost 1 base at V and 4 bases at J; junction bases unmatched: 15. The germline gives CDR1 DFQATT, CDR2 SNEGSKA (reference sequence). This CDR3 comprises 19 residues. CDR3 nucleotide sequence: TGCAGTGCTAGAGCCCTGAGACTAGCGGGAGGGCCTAGCGGTTACGAGCAGTACTTC. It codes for CSARALRLAGGPSGYEQYF.